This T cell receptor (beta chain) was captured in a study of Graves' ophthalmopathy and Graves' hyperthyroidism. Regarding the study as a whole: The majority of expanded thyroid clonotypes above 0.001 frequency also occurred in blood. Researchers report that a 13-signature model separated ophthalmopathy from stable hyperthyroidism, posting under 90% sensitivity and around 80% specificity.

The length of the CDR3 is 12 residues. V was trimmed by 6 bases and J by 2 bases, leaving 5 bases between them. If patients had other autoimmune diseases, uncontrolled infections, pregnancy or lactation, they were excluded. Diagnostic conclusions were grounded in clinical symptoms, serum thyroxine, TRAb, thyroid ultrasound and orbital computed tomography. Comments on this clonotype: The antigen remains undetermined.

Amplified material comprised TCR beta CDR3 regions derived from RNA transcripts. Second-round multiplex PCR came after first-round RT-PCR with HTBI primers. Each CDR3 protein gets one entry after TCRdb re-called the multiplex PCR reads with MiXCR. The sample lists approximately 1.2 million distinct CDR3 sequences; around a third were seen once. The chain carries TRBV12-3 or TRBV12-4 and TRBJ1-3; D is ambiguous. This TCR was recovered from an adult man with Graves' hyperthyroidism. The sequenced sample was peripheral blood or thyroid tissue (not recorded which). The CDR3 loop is CASSEPGNTIYF. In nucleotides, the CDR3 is TGTGCCAGCAGCGAGCCTGGAAACACCATATATTTT.